The 20 T cell receptor beta chains below all came from one sample that was sequenced in a study of T cell repertoires in cytomegalovirus infection. From the reads, TCRdb called clonotypes with MiXCR, one entry per CDR3 protein. The table records about 740,000 distinct CDR3 sequences, 35% to 45% of them present only once. The material sequenced was PBMCs. These receptors all come from a human donor in good health (CMV status not recorded). Some clones in this sample may be carry-over from other donors' samples.

The chain combines TRBV7-6 with TRBJ2-5; TRBD2 aligns across 8 bases. CDR3 length: 17 residues. Germline trimming cut 1 base from V and 4 bases from J; bases unmatched to any gene: 11. The germline CDR1 and CDR2 sequences are SGHVS and FNYEAQ. The CDR3 DNA follows: TGTGCCAGCAGCTTAGTGTCTTATCGGGAGGGGGTAGAGACCCAGTACTTC. Amino acid sequence: CASSLVSYREGVETQYF.

This clonotype was detected only a few times. The CDR3 loop is CASRLVDRVYNEQFF. The CDR3, as DNA: TGTGCCAGCAGACTGGTGGACAGGGTCTACAATGAGCAGTTCTTC. This chain links TRBV5-6 with TRBJ2-1; 8 bases align to TRBD1. The trim removed 5 bases at V and 3 bases at J, leaving 7 bases unmatched. CDR3 length: 15 amino acids. CDR1 and CDR2 from the germline V gene are SGHDT and YYEEEE. Filled out from reference TRBV5-6 and TRBJ2-1, the complete variable domain reads DAGVTQSPTHLIKTRGQQVTLRCSPKSGHDTVSWYQQALGQGPQFIFQYYEEEERQRGNFPDRFSGHQFPNYSSELNVNALLLGDSALYLCASRLVDRVYNEQFFGPGTRLTVL.

In DNA, the CDR3 is TGTGCCAGCAAGATGAAGGGGGACAATGAGCAGTTCTTC. Its translation is CASKMKGDNEQFF. The gene calls are TRBV28 and TRBJ2-1; tentative D call: TRBD1 (6 bases). Germline V lookup: CDR1 MDHEN, CDR2 SYDVKM. This CDR3 has 13 residues. Trimming took 7 bases from V and 5 from J, leaving 12 bases between them. The complete variable domain, with remaining parts taken from reference TRBV28 and TRBJ2-1, reads DVKVTQSSRYLVKRTGEKVFLECVQDMDHENMFWYRQDPGLGLRLIYFSYDVKMKEKGDIPEGYSVSREKKERFSLILESASTNQTSMYLCASKMKGDNEQFFGPGTRLTVL.

This clonotype was counted between two and nine times. J is TRBJ2-7 and V is TRBV7-2, with TRBD2 as a possible D gene (7 bases). This CDR3 is built from 15 residues. Trimming left V 3 bases short and J 5 bases short, with 17 bases between. Germline values: CDR1 SGHTA, CDR2 FQGNSA. CDR3 DNA sequence: TGTGCCAGCAGCTTTAATCGGGGGGCGCATAACGAGCAGTACTTC. Amino acids: CASSFNRGAHNEQYF.

The V and J genes are TRBV14 and TRBJ2-3, with D possibly TRBD2 on 7 matching bases. Trimming removed 8 bases at V and 6 bases at J, with 24 bases between. Germline loops: CDR1 SGHDN, CDR2 FVKESK. The CDR3 totals 16 residues. The CDR3 DNA reads TGTGCCAGCTACCCCACTAGGGGGGCGGGAGCTGATACGCAGTATTTT. Translation gives CASYPTRGAGADTQYF.

The V gene is TRBV30, the J gene TRBJ1-3; D unclear. Per the germline V gene, CDR1 is GTSNPN and CDR2 is SVGIG (reference sequence). Deletions cut 4 bases from V and 2 bases from J, with 9 bases between. The CDR3 extends over 13 amino acids. CDR3 bases: TGTGCCTGGACCCCATTTGCTGGAAACACCATATATTTT. Its translation: CAWTPFAGNTIYF. Based on the CDR3 plus reference TRBV30 and TRBJ1-3, the full variable domain is SQTIHQWPATLVQPVGSPLSLECTVEGTSNPNLYWYRQAAGRGLQLLFYSVGIGQISSEVPQNLSASRPQDRQFILSSKKLLLSDSGFYLCAWTPFAGNTIYFGEGSWLTVV.

Notes on this clonotype: A much larger clone differs from this one at a single base, so this may be a read error. The rearrangement uses TRBV12-3 or TRBV12-4 and TRBJ2-5; TRBD2 matches 14 bases. The CDR3 loop spans 16 amino acids. Trimming removed 5 bases from V and 4 bases from J; junction bases left unmatched: 6. Here the CDR3 DNA reads TGTGCCAGCAGTACTAGGGGACTAGCGGGAGTAGAGACCCAGTACTTC. Its translation: CASSTRGLAGVETQYF.

On this clonotype: This CDR3 is missing its conserved last phenylalanine or tryptophan, likely due to a read error. No DNA is shown, since the ends of the CDR3 on it are uncertain; the CDR3 is the one TCRdb lists. CDR3: CASSLAGDRQETPYC. The chain links TRBV5-1 to TRBJ2-5; the tabulated D call, TRBD1, remains unverified against the DNA. Germline V gene data show CDR1 as SGHRS and CDR2 as YFSETQ. The CDR3 extends over 15 residues, inclusive of both ends.

V and J are TRBV7-9 and TRBJ2-7, with D perhaps TRBD2 (6 bases). V lost 4 bases and J 6 bases, leaving 22 bases between the germline ends. This CDR3 spans 16 amino acids. Per germline, CDR1 SEHNR and CDR2 FQNEAQ (reference sequence). DNA of the CDR3: TGTGCCAGCAGCTCCCGCCCAGTGTCGGGGGAAGGCGAGCAGTACTTC. Its protein is CASSSRPVSGEGEQYF.

CDR3 residues: CASREAPDHSYNEQFF. Written as DNA, the CDR3 is TGTGCCAGCAGGGAGGCCCCTGACCACTCCTACAATGAGCAGTTCTTC. The chain links TRBV7-2 to TRBJ2-1; perhaps TRBD2 as D (5 bases). Trimming stripped 6 bases from V and 0 bases from J, with 15 bases between. This CDR3 has 16 amino acids. Germline CDR1 SGHTA, CDR2 FQGNSA.

About this clonotype itself: This CDR3 fails to terminate in the conserved phenylalanine or tryptophan, so it likely reflects a read error. V and J are TRBV7-2 and TRBJ2-4, with D perhaps being TRBD1 or TRBD2 (6 bases each). The CDR3 is made up of 14 amino acids. Per germline, CDR1 SGHTA and CDR2 FQGNSA. The CDR3 region has the DNA TGTGCCAGCACCTTAGGGGGGCTGGGAAACATTCAGTACGTC. It is translated as CASTLGGLGNIQYV.

The chain couples TRBV28 to TRBJ1-1; D is perhaps TRBD1 (6 bases). Germline CDR1 MDHEN, CDR2 SYDVKM. V was shortened by 5 bases and J by 3 bases, with 16 bases between the two germline ends. CDR3 size: 15 residues. The CDR3 DNA reads TGTGCCAGCAGTCCTGGGGGCGCGGGGGACACTGAAGCTTTCTTT. This gives the protein CASSPGGAGDTEAFF. The full variable domain, rest sourced from reference TRBV28 and TRBJ1-1, is DVKVTQSSRYLVKRTGEKVFLECVQDMDHENMFWYRQDPGLGLRLIYFSYDVKMKEKGDIPEGYSVSREKKERFSLILESASTNQTSMYLCASSPGGAGDTEAFFGQGTRLTVV.

This chain joins TRBV5-4 and TRBJ1-2; weak D call: TRBD1 (5 bases). Per germline, CDR1 SGHNT and CDR2 YYREEE (reference sequence). The CDR3 has 16 amino acids. V lost 0 bases to trimming and J lost 4 bases, with 16 bases between them. The CDR3 here is CASSLASEGSGYGYTF. CDR3 nucleotide sequence: TGTGCCAGCAGCTTGGCCTCGGAGGGGTCGGGCTATGGCTACACCTTC.

This chain joins TRBV6-5 and TRBJ2-7, with 7 nucleotides matching TRBD1. Germline assignment: CDR1 MNHEY and CDR2 SVGAGI. This CDR3 spans 14 amino acids. The ends lost 6 bases at V and 2 bases at J; junction bases unmatched: 7. The CDR3 region has the DNA TGTGCCAGCAGCCAGACAGGGACCACCTACGAGCAGTACTTC. Its translation: CASSQTGTTYEQYF.

This clonotype showed up many times. This sequence joins TRBV7-7 and TRBJ2-5; 8 positions match TRBD2. The CDR3 covers 14 residues. CDR1 is SSHAT and CDR2 is FNYEAQ in the germline V gene (reference sequence). The CDR3 DNA follows: TGTGCTAGCGGGCACGGGGGGGCAGAAGAGACCCAGTACTTC. Its translation: CASGHGGAEETQYF. Full variable domain (outside the CDR3, taken from reference TRBV7-7 and TRBJ2-5): GAGVSQSPRYKVTKRGQDVTLRCDPISSHATLYWYQQALGQGPEFLTYFNYEAQPDKSGLPSDRFSAERPEGSISTLTIQRTEQRDSAMYRCASGHGGAEETQYFGPGTRLLVL.

The J gene is TRBJ1-5, the V gene TRBV27, with 7 bases aligning to TRBD1. The CDR3 has 15 residues. Germline CDR1 is MNHEY and CDR2 is SMNVEV (reference sequence). The junction had 13 bases not matched to a gene; V was cut back by 5 bases and J by 9 bases. CDR3 DNA: TGTGCCAGCAGTCCGGGACAGTCGTTGTTGAGGCCCCAGCATTTT. As protein: CASSPGQSLLRPQHF.

This clonotype appeared a few times. The chain employs TRBV29-1 and TRBJ1-2; 9 positions match TRBD1. V lost 2 bases, J lost 4 bases, and 5 bases stayed unmatched. The CDR3 is 14 amino acids. Germline loops: CDR1 SQVTM, CDR2 ANQGSEA. CDR3 in DNA: TGCAGCGTTGAACGGGACAGGGCTTTCTATGGCTACACCTTC. This sequence encodes CSVERDRAFYGYTF.

The V call is TRBV18, the J call TRBJ1-2; no reliable D call. Trimming took 3 bases from V and 13 from J, leaving 24 bases between them. Germline loops: CDR1 KGHSH, CDR2 LQKENI. This CDR3 contains 15 residues. CDR3 sequence: CASSPLVEGSGDLTF. CDR3 DNA sequence: TGTGCCAGCTCACCCCTGGTCGAGGGTTCCGGGGATCTCACCTTC.

Notes on this clonotype: At one boundary the junction diverges from the germline segment, which might be a read error. The chain is built from TRBV25-1 and TRBJ1-4; tentative D call: TRBD1 (5 bases). This CDR3 has 17 residues. Germline V gene data show CDR1 as MGHDK and CDR2 as SYGVNS. CDR3 DNA: TGTGCAAGCAGTGCGTCCGGGCCCACAGGTAGCGGTGAAAAACAGTTTTTT. It yields the protein CASSASGPTGSGEKQFF.

The CDR3 bases are TGTGCCATCTATTATGGGACAGGGGGCCGTGAAGCTTTCTTT. This translates into CAIYYGTGGREAFF. This chain joins TRBV6-6 and TRBJ1-1; 12 bases map to TRBD1. J gave up 7 bases and V 10 bases, and 10 bases lay outside the gene matches. Germline V gene data show CDR1 as MNHNY and CDR2 as SVGAGI (reference sequence). This CDR3 has 14 amino acids.